Below, 9 T cell receptor beta chains from the same sample are listed, as sequenced in a study of regulatory T cells in long-lasting Graves disease. Stated time point: newly diagnosed GD, antithyroid drugs for less than 3 months. Following extraction of RNA from PBMCs, that RNA was used to make the TCR library. Arm-PCR of CDR3 regions with iRepertoire HTBI primers generated TCR beta libraries. TCRdb used MiXCR to reprocess the multiplex PCR reads, holding one entry per CDR3 protein. The sample holds 400,000 to 650,000 distinct CDR3 sequences, about 16% seen once. These data are also associated with another study on T cells in Graves' hyperthyroidism and ophthalmopathy.

Source: peripheral blood mononuclear cells (PBMCs), taken at new diagnosis, from a patient treated with antithyroid drugs. The source of these receptors is a woman aged 35-60 years with Graves disease.

This clonotype was seen at least ten times. The CDR3 protein is CSARKGQGAGAFF. The CDR3 DNA is TGCAGTGCTAGGAAAGGGCAGGGGGCAGGAGCTTTCTTT. The chain uses TRBV20-1 and TRBJ1-1; TRBD1 matches at 8 bases. Germline assignment: CDR1 DFQATT and CDR2 SNEGSKA (reference sequence). The V gene end was trimmed by 3 bases and the J gene end by 10 bases; junction bases not matched to a gene: 10. The CDR3 length is 13 residues.

This clonotype has a count of ten or more. This rearrangement joins TRBV28 to TRBJ2-3, with a possible D match to TRBD2 (6 bases). Germline V gene data show CDR1 as MDHEN and CDR2 as SYDVKM. Deletions cut 6 bases from V and 0 bases from J, with 10 bases between. This CDR3 contains 14 residues. The DNA of the CDR3 is TGTGCCAGCAGCGAGCGGGCTAGCACAGATACGCAGTATTTT. The encoded protein is CASSERASTDTQYF.

A few counts support this clonotype. The gene calls are TRBV18 and TRBJ1-5; maybe TRBD1 (5 bases). Trimming pared 2 bases from V and 7 bases from J, leaving 18 bases between. In germline, CDR1 is KGHSH, CDR2 LQKENI. The CDR3 extends over 16 amino acids. The CDR3 bases are TGTGCCAGCTCACCATCGGGAGCAGGGTTAGGGCAGCCCCAGCATTTT. Translating it yields CASSPSGAGLGQPQHF.

This clonotype was detected ten times or more. The chain carries TRBV6-1 and TRBJ2-3; 9 nucleotides line up with TRBD2. CDR1 and CDR2 (germline): MNHNS, SASEGT. This CDR3 comprises 13 residues. Trimming removed 11 bases from V and 6 bases from J; junction bases left unmatched: 9. The CDR3 sequence is CAAWTSVWDTQYF. CDR3 in DNA: TGTGCCGCGTGGACTAGCGTTTGGGATACGCAGTATTTT.

Worth noting for this clonotype: A read error may account for a junction end that differs from germline. V and J are TRBV25-1 and TRBJ1-1, with D hard to call. Germline CDR1 is MGHDK and CDR2 is SYGVNS. The CDR3 length is 13 residues. The CDR3, as DNA: TGTGCCAGCAGTGGCCAGCTGAACACTGACGCTTTCTTT. Its protein is CASSGQLNTDAFF.

The chain carries TRBV5-1 and TRBJ1-6; no firm D call. The CDR3 is made up of 17 amino acids. CDR1 and CDR2 (germline): SGHRS, YFSETQ. V was clipped by 0 bases and J by 0 bases, with 10 bases between them. The CDR3 nucleotides are TGCGCCAGCAGCTTGGAGGCCCAGAGCTCCTATAATTCACCCCTCCACTTT. Its protein is CASSLEAQSSYNSPLHF.

As to this clonotype: Since a far larger clone is one base different, this is likely a read error. The rearrangement links TRBV11-2 to TRBJ2-3, with D possibly TRBD2 on 5 matching bases. The CDR3 runs to 16 residues. The V and J ends lost 4 bases and 0 bases respectively, with 14 bases between them. Germline V gene lookup returns CDR1 SGHAT and CDR2 FQNNGV. CDR3 protein: CASSSRIGGSTDTQYF. For the CDR3, the DNA is TGTGCCAGCAGCTCAAGGATAGGCGGGAGCACAGATACGCAGTATTTT.

This rearrangement joins TRBV20-1 to TRBJ1-5; the D gene is possibly TRBD1 (5 bases). Trimming took off 0 bases at V and 0 bases at J, with 12 bases between the two ends. The CDR3 extends over 16 amino acids. Germline lookup yields CDR1 DFQATT and CDR2 SNEGSKA (reference sequence). This CDR3 reads CSARDAGRDSNQPQHF. The CDR3 DNA follows: TGCAGTGCTAGAGATGCCGGCAGGGATAGCAATCAGCCCCAGCATTTT.

The sample holds a few counts of this clonotype. The V call is TRBV10-3, the J call TRBJ1-5; 9 positions match TRBD1. The CDR3 is 14 amino acids. Germline trimming cut 6 bases from V and 5 bases from J; bases unmatched to any gene: 5. Germline V gene sequence: CDR1 ENHRY, CDR2 SYGVKD. The CDR3 loop is CAIRGQGFDQPQHF. The CDR3 bases are TGTGCCATCAGAGGACAGGGGTTTGATCAGCCCCAGCATTTT.